This T cell receptor beta chain is drawn from a study of blood T cell repertoires in COVID-19. Study context: Italy, Spain and the United States were the sources of the convalescent and acute COVID-19 samples. T cells, B-cell-depleted T cells, or PBMCs supplied cDNA or gDNA.

Germline lookup yields CDR1 SGHNT and CDR2 YYREEE (reference sequence). CDR3 length: 16 residues. The junction had 10 bases not matched to a gene; V was cut back by 6 bases and J by 1 base. In the original processing: Estimation of nucleated cell counts was performed using reference gene primer amplification. The protocol was immunoSEQ multiplex PCR, while the TCRdb copy is restricted to in-frame clones and leaves out a portion. V and J calls plus clone size are reproduced from that table; the DNA served to infer D and trimming. The sample contains about 15,000 clones, 87% of which appear only once. Sequencing was performed on peripheral blood. The receptor was derived from a human donor in a cohort sampled during active COVID-19. The chain joins TRBV5-4 to TRBJ1-3, with 7 bases aligning to TRBD1. CDR3 amino acids: CASTPRGGSSGNTIYF. Written as DNA, the CDR3 is TGTGCCAGCACCCCAAGAGGGGGCTCTTCTGGAAACACCATATATTTT.